This TCR beta chain stems from a study of blood T cell repertoires in COVID-19. TCRdb's table, derived via immunoSEQ multiplex PCR, lists solely in-frame clones and lacks some. The table lists around 150,000 clones, roughly 88% of them singletons. Per germline, CDR1 SQVTM and CDR2 ANQGSEA. This CDR3 has 14 amino acids. V was cut by 6 bases and J by 5 bases, with 19 bases left in between. The source material was PBMCs or T cells enriched from blood (not recorded which). The origin of this receptor is a woman in her fifties or sixties who had recovered from COVID-19. J is TRBJ2-5 and V is TRBV29-1; tentatively, D is TRBD1 (6 bases). The CDR3 region is CSVLIQGIKETQYF. In DNA, the CDR3 is TGCAGCGTCCTGATACAGGGAATTAAGGAGACCCAGTACTTC.